A single sample gave rise to the 9 T cell receptor beta chains below, sequenced in a study of blood T cell repertoires in COVID-19. TCRdb's copy holds only in-frame clones and misses some; the assay was immunoSEQ multiplex PCR. The data show 100,000 to 150,000 clones, roughly 90% seen once. Sequences were obtained from peripheral blood. The receptors shown here come from a man aged 55 to 69 with COVID-19, enrolled during active disease.

The gene calls are TRBV30 and TRBJ1-2; 10 bases match TRBD1. Germline CDR1 reads GTSNPN; CDR2 reads SVGIG (reference sequence). CDR3 length: 14 residues. The V segment lost 4 bases and the J segment 4 bases; nucleotides outside the gene matches: 6. CDR3 protein: CAWNPDRGVYGYTF. CDR3 DNA: TGTGCCTGGAACCCGGACAGGGGGGTCTATGGCTACACCTTC.

The genes are TRBV7-3 and TRBJ1-6; tentatively, D is TRBD1 (6 bases). V gave up 5 bases and J gave up 6 bases, with 11 bases separating them. CDR1 and CDR2 from the germline V gene are SGHTA and FQGTGA. The CDR3 totals 14 residues. DNA for the CDR3: TGTGCCAGCAGCCCAGGGGTCGGTAATTCACCCCTCCACTTT. Protein product: CASSPGVGNSPLHF.

This clone was seen more than once but under ten times. This chain joins TRBV5-5 and TRBJ1-1; weak D call: TRBD1 (6 bases). Germline lookup yields CDR1 SGHKS and CDR2 YYEKEE (reference sequence). CDR3 length: 15 amino acids. Trimming stripped 1 base from V and 5 bases from J, with 15 bases between. In nucleotides, the CDR3 is TGTGCCAGCAGCTTGTTTCTGGGGGCAGGTACTGAAGCTTTCTTT. It is translated as CASSLFLGAGTEAFF.

This sequence joins TRBV20-1 and TRBJ2-7, with 8 nucleotides matching TRBD2. With V trimmed by 3 bases and J by 3 bases, 19 bases remained unmatched. The CDR3 is made up of 18 amino acids. CDR1 and CDR2 from the germline V gene are DFQATT and SNEGSKA (reference sequence). DNA of the CDR3: TGCAGTGCTAGTAGGGGACTAGGACAATCTAGTTTAAACTACGAGCAGTACTTC. Residues: CSASRGLGQSSLNYEQYF.

V usage is TRBV5-1 and J usage is TRBJ1-4; a possible D gene is TRBD1 (5 bases). Germline V gives CDR1 SGHRS, CDR2 YFSETQ. The CDR3 sequence is 16 residues long. Trimming stripped 0 bases from V and 7 bases from J, with 16 bases between. This chain's CDR3 is CASSLDPGLGGEKLFF. The CDR3 nucleotides are TGCGCCAGCAGCTTGGACCCTGGTCTCGGGGGTGAAAAACTGTTTTTT. Full variable domain (missing parts from reference TRBV5-1 and TRBJ1-4): KAGVTQTPRYLIKTRGQQVTLSCSPISGHRSVSWYQQTPGQGLQFLFEYFSETQRNKGNFPGRFSGRQFSNSRSEMNVSTLELGDSALYLCASSLDPGLGGEKLFFGSGTQLSVL.

The rearrangement joins TRBV3-1 (or the pseudogene TRBV3-2) to TRBJ1-2; no definite D call. The CDR3 covers 16 residues. Germline CDR1 reads LGHDT; CDR2 reads YNNKEL (reference sequence). Deletions cut 0 bases from V and 2 bases from J, with 13 bases between. This CDR3 is CASSQDPPSPNYGYTF. CDR3 coding DNA: TGTGCCAGCAGCCAAGATCCGCCAAGCCCCAACTATGGCTACACCTTC.

The V call is TRBV29-1, the J call TRBJ2-2; TRBD1 is a possible D gene (5 bases). With 1 base removed from V and 0 bases from J, the gap between germline ends came to 6 bases. The CDR3 loop spans 14 amino acids. Germline CDR1 is SQVTM and CDR2 is ANQGSEA. The CDR3 nucleotides are TGCAGCGTTGAAGGGGGCGCGAACACCGGGGAGCTGTTTTTT. Translating it yields CSVEGGANTGELFF.

J is TRBJ1-1 and V is TRBV5-4; a weak D match, TRBD1 (6 bases). The CDR3 is made up of 15 amino acids. Germline assignment: CDR1 SGHNT and CDR2 YYREEE (reference sequence). Trimming took 1 base from V and 6 from J, leaving 16 bases between them. The CDR3, as DNA: TGTGCCAGCAGCTTGTCGGCAGGGGATTACCCTGAAGCTTTCTTT. Translating it yields CASSLSAGDYPEAFF.

DNA for the CDR3: TGTGCCAGCAGTACCGGACAAAATTCACCCCTCCACTTT. Translated, it gives CASSTGQNSPLHF. The rearrangement uses TRBV28 and TRBJ1-6; D may be TRBD1 (5 bases). Per germline, CDR1 MDHEN and CDR2 SYDVKM. The V gene lost 5 bases and the J gene lost 7 bases, with 9 bases spanning the gap. The CDR3 extends over 13 amino acids. The full variable domain, its missing parts supplied by reference TRBV28 and TRBJ1-6, is DVKVTQSSRYLVKRTGEKVFLECVQDMDHENMFWYRQDPGLGLRLIYFSYDVKMKEKGDIPEGYSVSREKKERFSLILESASTNQTSMYLCASSTGQNSPLHFGNGTRLTVT.